This TCR beta chain derives from a study of lymphopenia after photon versus proton radiotherapy. The repertoire was sequenced with immunoSEQ multiplex PCR; TCRdb's copy has only in-frame clones and lacks some. The sample includes some 55,000 clones, around 83% seen only once; the top ten take 25% to 30%. In regard to this clone: Antigen unknown. The junction and the germline gene differ at one end; a read error may be behind it.

This CDR3 is 14 amino acids long. CDR1 and CDR2 (germline): LNHDA, SQIVND (reference sequence). Study findings and constraints: After lymphocyte nadir, photon-treated repertoires showed oligoclonal expansion, especially CD8+ Temra.

The receptor was derived from a man in his forties or fifties with gastric cancer. The genes are TRBV19 and TRBJ2-7; 8 bases map to TRBD1. Source: peripheral blood, taken from a patient treated with photon-based radiotherapy. CDR3 sequence: CDSRMTGEHYEQYF. The CDR3 nucleotides are TGTGACAGTAGGATGACAGGGGAACACTACGAGCAGTACTTC.